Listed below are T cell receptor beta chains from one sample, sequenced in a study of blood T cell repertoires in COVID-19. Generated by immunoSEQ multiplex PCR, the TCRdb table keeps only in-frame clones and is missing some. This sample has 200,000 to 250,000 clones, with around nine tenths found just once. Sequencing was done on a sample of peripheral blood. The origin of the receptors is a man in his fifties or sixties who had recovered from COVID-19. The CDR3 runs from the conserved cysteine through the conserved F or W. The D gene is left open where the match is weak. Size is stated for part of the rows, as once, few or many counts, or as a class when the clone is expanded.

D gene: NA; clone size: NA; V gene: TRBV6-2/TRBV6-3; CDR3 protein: CASSYRDSQDTQYF
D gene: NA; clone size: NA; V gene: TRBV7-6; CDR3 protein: CASSLGQLAYEQYF
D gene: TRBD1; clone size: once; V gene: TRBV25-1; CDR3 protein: CASSDEQGVSYNSPLHF
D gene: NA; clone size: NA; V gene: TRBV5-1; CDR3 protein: CASSTRGPPTNEKLFF
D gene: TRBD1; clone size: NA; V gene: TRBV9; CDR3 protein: CASSVEVGQGVGANVLTF
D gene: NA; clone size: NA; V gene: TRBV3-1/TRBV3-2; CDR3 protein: CASNRQEQETQYF
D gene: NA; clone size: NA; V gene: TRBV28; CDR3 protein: CASSVTREQYF
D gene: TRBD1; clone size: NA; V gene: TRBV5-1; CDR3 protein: CASSLGQVSGNTIYF
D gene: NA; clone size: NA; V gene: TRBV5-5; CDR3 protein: CASSLGGINTEAFF
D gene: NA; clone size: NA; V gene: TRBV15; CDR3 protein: CATSNWGGGNQPQHF
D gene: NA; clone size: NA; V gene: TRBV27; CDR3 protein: CASSLRVPGSDGYTF
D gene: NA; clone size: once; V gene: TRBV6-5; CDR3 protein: CASRRTANYGYTF
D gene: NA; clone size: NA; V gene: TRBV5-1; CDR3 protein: CASSLDWRGSYGYTF
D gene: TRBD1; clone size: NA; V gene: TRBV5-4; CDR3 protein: CASSVQGAAETQYF
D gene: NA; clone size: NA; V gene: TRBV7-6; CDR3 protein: CASSLQGLLEGNTIYF
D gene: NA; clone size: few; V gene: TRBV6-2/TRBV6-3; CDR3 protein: CASSEDSNYGYTF
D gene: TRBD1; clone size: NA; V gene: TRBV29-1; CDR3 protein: CSVEQQGGETQYF
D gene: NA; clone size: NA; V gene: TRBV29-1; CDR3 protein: CSVDRPRQFTGELFF
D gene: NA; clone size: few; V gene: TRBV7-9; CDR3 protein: CASSLFPDTEAFF
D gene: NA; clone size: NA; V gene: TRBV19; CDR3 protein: CASKRSDQETQYF
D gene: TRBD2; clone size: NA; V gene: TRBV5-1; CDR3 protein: CASSSLAGDETQYF
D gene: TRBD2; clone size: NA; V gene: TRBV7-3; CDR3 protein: CASSSSPSTSADTQYF
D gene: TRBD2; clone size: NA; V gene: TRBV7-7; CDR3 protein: CASSWGTSGTDTQYF
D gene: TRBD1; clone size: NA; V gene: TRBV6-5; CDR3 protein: CASSRGGTGHQPQHF
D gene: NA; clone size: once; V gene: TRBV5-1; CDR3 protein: CASSVVSGGIYYEQFF
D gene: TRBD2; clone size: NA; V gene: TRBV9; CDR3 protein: CASSVRSGGAKYRTDNEQFF
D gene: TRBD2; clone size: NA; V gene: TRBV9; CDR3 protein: CASSRTFWGGPQETQYF
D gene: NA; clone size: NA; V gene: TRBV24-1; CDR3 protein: CATSDSGGMVQPQHF
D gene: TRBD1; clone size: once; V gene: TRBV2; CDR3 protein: CASSAHRQGLNQPQHF
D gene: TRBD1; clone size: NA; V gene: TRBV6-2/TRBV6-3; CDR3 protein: CASSRPDRAIYGYTF
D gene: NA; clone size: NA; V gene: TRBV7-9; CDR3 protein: CASSSQGNTEAFF
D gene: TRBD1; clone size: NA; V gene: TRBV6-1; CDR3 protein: CASSEPRGHQPQHF
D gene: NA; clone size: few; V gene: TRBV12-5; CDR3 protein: CASGLAVAAEAFF
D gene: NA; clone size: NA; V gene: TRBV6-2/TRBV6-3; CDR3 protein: CASSRAKEVREQYF
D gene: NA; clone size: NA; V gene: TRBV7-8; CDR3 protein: CASSLSRLTYEQYF
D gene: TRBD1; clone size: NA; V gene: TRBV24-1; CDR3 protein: CATKVLGQGDTGELFF
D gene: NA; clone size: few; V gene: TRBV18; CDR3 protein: CASSPAGSDTQYF
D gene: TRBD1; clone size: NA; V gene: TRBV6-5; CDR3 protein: CASSRDRVQSFF
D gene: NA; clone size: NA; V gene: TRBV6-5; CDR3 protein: CASSLAGGVGDEQYF
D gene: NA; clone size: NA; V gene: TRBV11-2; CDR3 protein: CASSLGQQRGETQYF
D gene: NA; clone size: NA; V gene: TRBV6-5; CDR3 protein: CASSRDYNEKLFF
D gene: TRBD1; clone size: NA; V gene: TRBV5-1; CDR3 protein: CASSLSRDRGAEAFF
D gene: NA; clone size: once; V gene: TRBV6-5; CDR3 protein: CASSLQGTTGELFF
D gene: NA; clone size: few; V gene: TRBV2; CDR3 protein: CASEAGEVYEQYF
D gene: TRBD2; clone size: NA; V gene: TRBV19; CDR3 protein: CASSTSAGALYNEQFF
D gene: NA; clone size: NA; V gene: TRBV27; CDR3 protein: CASSFAGQHFTQYF
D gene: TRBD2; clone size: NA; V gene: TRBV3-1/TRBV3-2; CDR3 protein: CASSHAVLAGAGELFF
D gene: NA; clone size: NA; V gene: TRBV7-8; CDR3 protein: CASSLLESYEQYF
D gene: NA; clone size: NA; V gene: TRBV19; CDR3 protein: CASNGVGTIGEQFF
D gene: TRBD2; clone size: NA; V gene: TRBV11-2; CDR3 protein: CASSSGGRGGQQETQYF
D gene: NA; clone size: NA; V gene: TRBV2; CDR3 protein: CASSLAPNTGELFF
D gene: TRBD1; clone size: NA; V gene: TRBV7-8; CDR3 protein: CASSLGTGSHGQYF
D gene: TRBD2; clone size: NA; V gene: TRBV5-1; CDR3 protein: CASSRTTSGGFETQYF
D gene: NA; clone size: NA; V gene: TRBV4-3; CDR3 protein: CASSQDSGLGYTF
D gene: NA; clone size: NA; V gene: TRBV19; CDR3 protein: CASSIRDNEQFF
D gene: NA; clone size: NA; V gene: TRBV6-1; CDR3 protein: CASREGGGTGELFF
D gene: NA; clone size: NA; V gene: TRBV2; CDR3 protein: CASSTGFEQYF
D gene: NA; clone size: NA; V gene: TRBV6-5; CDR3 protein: CASSLYRVGTEAFF
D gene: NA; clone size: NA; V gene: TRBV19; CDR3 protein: CASSIALRGTNSPLHF